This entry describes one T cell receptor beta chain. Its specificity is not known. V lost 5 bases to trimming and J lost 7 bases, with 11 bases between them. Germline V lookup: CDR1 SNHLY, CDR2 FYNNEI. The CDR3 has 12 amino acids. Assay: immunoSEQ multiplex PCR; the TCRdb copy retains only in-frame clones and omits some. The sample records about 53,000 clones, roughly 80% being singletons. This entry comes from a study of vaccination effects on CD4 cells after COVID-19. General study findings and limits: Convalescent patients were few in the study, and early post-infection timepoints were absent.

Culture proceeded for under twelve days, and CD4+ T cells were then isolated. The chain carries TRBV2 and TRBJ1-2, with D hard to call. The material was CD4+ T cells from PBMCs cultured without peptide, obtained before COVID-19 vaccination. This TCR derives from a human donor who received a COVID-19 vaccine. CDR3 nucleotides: TGTGCCAGCAGTTGGAGGTCGGGTGGCTACACCTTC. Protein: CASSWRSGGYTF.